This T cell receptor beta chain appears in the sequencing data of a study of OX40 agonist ivuxolimab in advanced cancers. Overall study context: Those enrolled were approximately 78% male, with a mean age of about 66 years and ages from about 20 to 85.

Whole-study findings and limits: Among the least clonally expanded were partial responders at 0.1-3.0 mg/kg. Nonresponders, in some cases, also had low normalized T-cell clonal expansion.

Autoimmune disease history or systemic immunosuppression was exclusionary. Trimming removed 1 base at V and 1 base at J, with 7 bases between. The CDR3 sequence is 14 residues long. Per germline, CDR1 LNHDA and CDR2 SQIVND (reference sequence). Here immunoSEQ multiplex PCR was the method, and the copy in TCRdb shows in-frame clones only, minus some. This sample has around 84,000 clones; approximately 90% occur once, and the top ten carry roughly 0.18%. This clone was recorded only once. Its antigen remains unknown. The V gene is TRBV19, the J gene TRBJ1-1; tentatively, D is TRBD1 (5 bases). The sample here was CD4+ or CD8+ T cells sorted from blood, taken in a trial of the OX40 agonist ivuxolimab. The TCR comes from an adult with an advanced solid tumor such as melanoma, head and neck, liver or kidney cancer. CDR3 in DNA: TGTGCCAGTAGTATAGTCGGGGGGAACACTGAAGCTTTCTTT. Protein sequence: CASSIVGGNTEAFF.